This T cell receptor beta chain was documented in a study of blood T cell repertoires in COVID-19. Authors' data handling: Nucleated cell counts were estimated from reference gene primer amplification. Clones were sequenced by immunoSEQ multiplex PCR, and TCRdb holds only the in-frame ones, with some missing. The D gene and trimming were derived from the DNA, and the V and J assignments and clone size from that table. The sample lists approximately 72,000 clones, 70% to 90% occurring once. The CDR3 totals 18 residues. This clone was found a few times. The specimen sequenced was peripheral blood. The TCR sequence derives from a man between 45 and 60 years old with acute or convalescent COVID-19. The J gene is TRBJ2-1, the V gene TRBV7-5; the table calls TRBD1, which could not be checked here. TRBV7-5 is reported as a pseudogene. In nucleotides, the CDR3 is TGTGCCAGAAGCTCCATTCCTCAACAGGGGAGCTCCTACAATGAGCAGTTCTTC. Its protein is CARSSIPQQGSSYNEQFF.